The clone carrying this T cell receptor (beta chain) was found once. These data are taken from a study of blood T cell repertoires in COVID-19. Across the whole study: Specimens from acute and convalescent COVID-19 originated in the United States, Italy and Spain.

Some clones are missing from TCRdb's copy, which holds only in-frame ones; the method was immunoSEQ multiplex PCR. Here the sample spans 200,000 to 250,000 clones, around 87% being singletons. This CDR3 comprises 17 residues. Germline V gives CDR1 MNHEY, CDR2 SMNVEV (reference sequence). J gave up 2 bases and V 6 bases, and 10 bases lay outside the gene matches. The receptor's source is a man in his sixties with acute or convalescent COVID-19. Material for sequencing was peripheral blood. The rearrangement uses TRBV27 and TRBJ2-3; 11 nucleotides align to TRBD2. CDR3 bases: TGTGCCAGCAGCCCTACCGGACTAGCGGGTTACACAGATACGCAGTATTTT. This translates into CASSPTGLAGYTDTQYF.